This paragraph reports one T cell receptor (beta chain). This entry belongs to a study of CXCR3-negative and CXCR3-positive naive CD8 T cells. The CDR3 loop spans 14 amino acids. Germline loops: CDR1 SGHTA, CDR2 FQGTGA. The study made its TRB cDNA libraries by 5' RACE, adding UMI labels. TCRdb re-called the 5' RACE reads and shows each CDR3 protein once, DNA omitted. The listing records tens of thousands of distinct CDR3 sequences. The TCR comes from a human donor in good health. Some clones in this sample may be carry-over from other donors' samples. This sequence joins TRBV7-3 and TRBJ2-1; TCRdb's D call, TRBD1, is unchecked because there is no DNA. Sequences were obtained from memory CD8+ T cells from blood. This CDR3 is CASSPGGAFNEQFF. Variable domain in full (rest from reference TRBV7-3 and TRBJ2-1): GAGVSQTPSNKVTEKGKYVELRCDPISGHTALYWYRQSLGQGPEFLIYFQGTGAADDSGLPNDRFFAVRPEGSVSTLKIQRTERGDSAVYLCASSPGGAFNEQFFGPGTRLTVL.